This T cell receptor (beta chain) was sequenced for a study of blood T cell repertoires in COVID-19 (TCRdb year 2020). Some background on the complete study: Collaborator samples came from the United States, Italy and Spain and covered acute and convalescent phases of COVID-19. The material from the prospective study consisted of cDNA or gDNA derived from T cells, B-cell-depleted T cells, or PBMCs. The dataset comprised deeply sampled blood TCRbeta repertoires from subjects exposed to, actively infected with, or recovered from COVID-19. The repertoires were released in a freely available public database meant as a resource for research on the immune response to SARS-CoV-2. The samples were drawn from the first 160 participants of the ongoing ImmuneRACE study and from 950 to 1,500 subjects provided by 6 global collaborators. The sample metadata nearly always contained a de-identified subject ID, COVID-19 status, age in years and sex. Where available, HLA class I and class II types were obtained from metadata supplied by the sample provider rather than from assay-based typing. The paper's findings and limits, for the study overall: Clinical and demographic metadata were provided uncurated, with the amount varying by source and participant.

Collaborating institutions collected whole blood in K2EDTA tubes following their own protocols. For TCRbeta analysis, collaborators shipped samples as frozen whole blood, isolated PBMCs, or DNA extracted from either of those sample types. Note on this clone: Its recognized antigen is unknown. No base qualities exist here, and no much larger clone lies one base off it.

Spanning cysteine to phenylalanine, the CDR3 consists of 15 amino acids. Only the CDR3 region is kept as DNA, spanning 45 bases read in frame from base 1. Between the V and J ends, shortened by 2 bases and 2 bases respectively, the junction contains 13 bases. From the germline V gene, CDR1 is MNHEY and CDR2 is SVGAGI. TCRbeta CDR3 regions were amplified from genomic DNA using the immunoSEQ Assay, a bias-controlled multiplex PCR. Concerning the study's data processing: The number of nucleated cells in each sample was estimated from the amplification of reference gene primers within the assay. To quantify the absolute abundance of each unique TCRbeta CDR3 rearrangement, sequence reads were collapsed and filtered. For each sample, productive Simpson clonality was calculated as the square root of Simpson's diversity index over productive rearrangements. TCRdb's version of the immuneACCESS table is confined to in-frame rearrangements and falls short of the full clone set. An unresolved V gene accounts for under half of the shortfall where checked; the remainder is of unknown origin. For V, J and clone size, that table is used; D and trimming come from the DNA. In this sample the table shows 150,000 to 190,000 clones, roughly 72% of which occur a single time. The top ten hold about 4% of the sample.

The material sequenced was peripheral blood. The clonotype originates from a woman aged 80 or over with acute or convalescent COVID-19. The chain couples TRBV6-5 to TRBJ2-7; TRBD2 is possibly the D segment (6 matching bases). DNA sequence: TGTGCCAGCAGTTACGGGCCGGGCGGGGCCTACGAGCAGTACTTC. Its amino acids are CASSYGPGGAYEQYF.